Shown below are 18 T cell receptor beta chains from a single sample sequenced in a study of T cell changes during pregnancy in multiple sclerosis. This table comes from immunoSEQ multiplex PCR, and its TCRdb copy is limited to in-frame clones, with some not included. The table lists 50,000 to 55,000 clones, about 90% of them singletons, with 0.5% in the top ten. This sample comprised CD4+ T cells from peripheral blood mononuclear cells, obtained in the third trimester of pregnancy. These receptors originate from a female donor with multiple sclerosis, enrolled in a pregnancy study.

The rearrangement links TRBV30 to TRBJ2-7; 8 positions agree with TRBD2. The CDR3 extends over 13 amino acids. Germline V gene data show CDR1 as GTSNPN and CDR2 as SVGIG (reference sequence). J lost 4 bases, V lost 4 bases, and 6 bases had no gene match. CDR3 residues: CAWTAQRGYEQYF. As DNA, the CDR3 is TGTGCCTGGACTGCCCAGCGGGGGTACGAGCAGTACTTC.

This clone came up once. The gene calls are TRBV9 and TRBJ1-3; D gene ambiguous. Germline lookup yields CDR1 SGDLS and CDR2 YYNGEE. The V and J ends lost 1 base and 0 bases respectively, with 5 bases between them. The CDR3 loop spans 14 amino acids. The CDR3 DNA reads as TGTGCCAGCAGCGTACAGGACTCTGGAAACACCATATATTTT. Amino acid sequence: CASSVQDSGNTIYF.

V usage is TRBV5-1 and J usage is TRBJ2-3; D perhaps matches TRBD2 (6 bases). The CDR3 totals 17 residues. V was trimmed by 1 base and J by 1 base, leaving 16 bases between them. CDR1 is SGHRS, CDR2 YFSETQ, per germline. CDR3 amino acids: CASSLSGRDSGTDTQYF. The CDR3 coding sequence is TGCGCCAGCAGCTTGTCTGGCAGGGACTCGGGCACAGATACGCAGTATTTT.

This rearrangement joins TRBV5-4 to TRBJ1-1; TRBD1 aligns across 9 bases. The CDR3 is made up of 14 amino acids. V shed 2 bases, J shed 6 bases, and the junction held 5 bases outside the gene matches. Germline CDR1 reads SGHNT; CDR2 reads YYREEE (reference sequence). CDR3 nucleotides: TGTGCCAGCAGCTTTCGGGACAGGGTAGCTGAAGCTTTCTTT. Translated: CASSFRDRVAEAFF.

The genes are TRBV5-1 and TRBJ2-5; D unclear. The CDR3 totals 13 residues. Germline values: CDR1 SGHRS, CDR2 YFSETQ. The V end lost 0 bases, the J end lost 0 bases, and 3 bases lay between the germline ends. This chain's CDR3 is CASSLDNQETQYF. The CDR3 bases are TGCGCCAGCAGCTTGGATAACCAAGAGACCCAGTACTTC. Together with reference TRBV5-1 and TRBJ2-5, the CDR3 gives the full variable domain: KAGVTQTPRYLIKTRGQQVTLSCSPISGHRSVSWYQQTPGQGLQFLFEYFSETQRNKGNFPGRFSGRQFSNSRSEMNVSTLELGDSALYLCASSLDNQETQYFGPGTRLLVL.

CDR3 amino acids: CASSQSGTQYF. CDR3 DNA sequence: TGCGCCAGCAGCCAAAGCGGGACCCAGTACTTC. The chain has TRBV4-1 and TRBJ2-5; weak D call: TRBD2 (5 bases). V lost 2 bases and J lost 7, with 5 bases in between. The CDR3 is made up of 11 amino acids. Germline CDR1 is MGHRA and CDR2 is YSYEKL.

This clone came up once. V is TRBV5-6 and J is TRBJ1-6; 8 bases map to TRBD1. The CDR3 consists of 18 residues. Germline V gene sequence: CDR1 SGHDT, CDR2 YYEEEE. Losses at the gene ends were 0 bases for V and 6 bases for J; bases not matched to a gene: 11. CDR3 DNA sequence: TGTGCCAGCAGCTTGGACAGGGGGGGGGCTGCTGGTAATTCACCCCTCCACTTT. Protein product: CASSLDRGGAAGNSPLHF.

J is TRBJ2-7 and V is TRBV5-1; 10 bases map to TRBD2. Germline values: CDR1 SGHRS, CDR2 YFSETQ. Unmatched junction bases numbered 5, after V lost 0 bases and J lost 5 bases. The CDR3 loop spans 15 amino acids. In DNA form, the CDR3 reads TGCGCCAGCAGCTTGGAGCGGGGGGGCCACCACGAGCAGTACTTC. This codes for CASSLERGGHHEQYF. The whole variable domain, remainder taken from reference TRBV5-1 and TRBJ2-7, is KAGVTQTPRYLIKTRGQQVTLSCSPISGHRSVSWYQQTPGQGLQFLFEYFSETQRNKGNFPGRFSGRQFSNSRSEMNVSTLELGDSALYLCASSLERGGHHEQYFGPGTRLTVT.

The rearrangement links TRBV7-8 to TRBJ1-1, with TRBD1 matching over 7 bases. V dropped 0 bases and J dropped 11; count of bases not matched to a gene: 15. There are 16 residues in the CDR3. The germline gives CDR1 SGHVS, CDR2 FQNEAQ. CDR3 sequence: CASSLARDSPYVGAFF. CDR3 nucleotide sequence: TGTGCCAGCAGCTTAGCGAGGGACAGTCCCTACGTTGGGGCTTTCTTT.

The chain combines TRBV11-3 with TRBJ2-1, with D perhaps matching TRBD2 (7 bases). CDR1 and CDR2 (germline): SGHNT, YENEEA. The CDR3 consists of 15 residues. Trimming removed 1 base from V and 7 bases from J, with 14 bases in between. CDR3: CASSLAGGPWNEQFF. The CDR3 region has the DNA TGTGCCAGCAGCTTAGCGGGGGGCCCCTGGAATGAGCAGTTCTTC.

The chain carries TRBV6-4 and TRBJ1-1, with 7 bases that match TRBD1. CDR1 is MRHNA and CDR2 is SNTAGT in the germline V gene. CDR3 length: 15 amino acids. The ends lost 5 bases at V and 1 base at J; junction bases unmatched: 7. The CDR3 loop is CASSRTGRPNTEAFF. As DNA, the CDR3 is TGTGCCAGCAGTAGGACAGGACGACCGAACACTGAAGCTTTCTTT.

This clone was seen just once. This chain connects TRBV6-5 to TRBJ2-2; 9 bases agree with TRBD1. V trimming: 5 bases; J trimming: 7 bases; junction bases outside the gene matches: 8. CDR3 size: 15 residues. The germline CDR1 and CDR2 sequences are MNHEY and SVGAGI. The CDR3 reads CASSRQGQGVGELFF. The CDR3 nucleotides read TGTGCCAGCAGTCGACAGGGACAGGGCGTCGGGGAGCTGTTTTTT.

The rearrangement uses TRBV2 and TRBJ2-2; D possibly corresponds to TRBD1 (5 bases). This CDR3 spans 13 amino acids. V lost 6 bases to trimming and J lost 5 bases, with 10 bases between them. The V gene's germline CDR1 is SNHLY and CDR2 FYNNEI. CDR3 coding DNA: TGTGCCAGCAGGGTGACAGAGACCGGGGAGCTGTTTTTT. Residues: CASRVTETGELFF.

V and J are TRBV7-3 and TRBJ1-6; a weak D match, TRBD1 (6 bases). The CDR3 has 14 amino acids. The V end lost 1 base, the J end lost 7 bases, and 8 bases lay between the germline ends. Per the germline V gene, CDR1 is SGHTA and CDR2 is FQGTGA. The CDR3 protein is CASSLRGPNSPLHF. CDR3 nucleotide sequence: TGTGCCAGCAGCTTAAGGGGGCCGAATTCACCCCTCCACTTT. Based on the CDR3 plus reference TRBV7-3 and TRBJ1-6, the full variable domain is GAGVSQTPSNKVTEKGKYVELRCDPISGHTALYWYRQSLGQGPEFLIYFQGTGAADDSGLPNDRFFAVRPEGSVSTLKIQRTERGDSAVYLCASSLRGPNSPLHFGNGTRLTVT.

The chain uses TRBV5-5 and TRBJ1-3, with TRBD1 identical over 9 bases. Trimming removed 7 bases from V and 8 bases from J; junction bases left unmatched: 4. The CDR3 spans 12 residues. CDR1 is SGHKS, CDR2 YYEKEE, per germline (reference sequence). The CDR3 DNA reads as TGTGCCAGCCGCGGGACAGGGTACACCATATATTTT. It is translated as CASRGTGYTIYF.

The chain has TRBV7-9 and TRBJ1-1, with D possibly TRBD1 on 6 matching bases. The CDR3 extends over 17 amino acids. Germline CDR1 is SEHNR and CDR2 is FQNEAQ (reference sequence). Trimming removed 5 bases from V and 5 bases from J, with 24 bases in between. This CDR3 reads CASSPTRWGGPGTEAFF. The CDR3 nucleotides read TGTGCCAGCAGCCCTACCCGGTGGGGGGGGCCTGGGACTGAAGCTTTCTTT.

The gene calls are TRBV14 and TRBJ1-1; TRBD1 matches at 7 bases. Germline values: CDR1 SGHDN, CDR2 FVKESK. The CDR3 extends over 13 amino acids. The V gene end was trimmed by 4 bases and the J gene end by 5 bases; junction bases not matched to a gene: 4. CDR3 loop: CASSRTQGTEAFF. The CDR3 DNA reads as TGTGCCAGCAGCCGGACACAGGGGACTGAAGCTTTCTTT.

CDR3 DNA: TGTGCCAGCAGCTTAGGGGGCAGGGAAGGTTACAATCAGCCCCAGCATTTT. Protein sequence: CASSLGGREGYNQPQHF. The chain combines TRBV7-9 with TRBJ1-5, with D maybe TRBD1 (5 bases). CDR1 is SEHNR, CDR2 FQNEAQ, per germline (reference sequence). V was cut by 1 base and J by 3 bases, with 16 bases left in between. This CDR3 is 17 amino acids long.